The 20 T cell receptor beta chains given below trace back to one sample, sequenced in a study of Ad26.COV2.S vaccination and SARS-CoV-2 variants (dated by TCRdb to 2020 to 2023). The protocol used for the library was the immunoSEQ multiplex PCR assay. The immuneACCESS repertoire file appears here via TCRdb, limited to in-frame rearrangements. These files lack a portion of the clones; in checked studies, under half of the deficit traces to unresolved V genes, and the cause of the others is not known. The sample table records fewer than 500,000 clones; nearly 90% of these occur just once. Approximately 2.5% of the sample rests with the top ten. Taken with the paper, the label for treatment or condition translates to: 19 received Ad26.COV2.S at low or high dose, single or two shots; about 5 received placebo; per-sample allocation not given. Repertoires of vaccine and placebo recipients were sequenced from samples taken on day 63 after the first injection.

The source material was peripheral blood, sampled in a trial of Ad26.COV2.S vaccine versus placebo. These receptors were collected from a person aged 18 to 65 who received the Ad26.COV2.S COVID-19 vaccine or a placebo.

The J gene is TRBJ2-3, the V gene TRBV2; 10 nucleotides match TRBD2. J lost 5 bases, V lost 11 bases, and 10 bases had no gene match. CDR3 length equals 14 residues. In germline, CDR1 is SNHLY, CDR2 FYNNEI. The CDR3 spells CAGGGTSAVDTQYF. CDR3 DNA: TGTGCCGGGGGCGGGACTAGCGCGGTAGATACGCAGTATTTT.

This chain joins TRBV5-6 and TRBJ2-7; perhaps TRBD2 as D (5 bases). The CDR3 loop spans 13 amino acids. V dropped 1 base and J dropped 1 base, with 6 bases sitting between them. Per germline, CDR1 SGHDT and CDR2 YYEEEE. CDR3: CASSLRGSYEQYF. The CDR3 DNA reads TGTGCCAGCAGCTTGCGGGGATCCTACGAGCAGTACTTC.

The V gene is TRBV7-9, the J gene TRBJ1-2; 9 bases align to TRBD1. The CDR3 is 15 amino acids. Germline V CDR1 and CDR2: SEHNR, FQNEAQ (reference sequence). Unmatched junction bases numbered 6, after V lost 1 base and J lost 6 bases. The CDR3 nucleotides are TGTGCCAGCAGCTTAGTGCGGACAGGGGCCGATGGCTACACCTTC. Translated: CASSLVRTGADGYTF.

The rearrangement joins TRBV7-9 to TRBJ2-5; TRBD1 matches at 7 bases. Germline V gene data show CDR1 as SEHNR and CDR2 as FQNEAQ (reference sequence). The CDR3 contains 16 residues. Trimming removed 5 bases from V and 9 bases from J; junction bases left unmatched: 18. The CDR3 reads CASSTARDSVPWAQYF. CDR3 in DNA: TGTGCCAGCAGCACCGCCCGGGACAGTGTTCCGTGGGCCCAGTACTTC.

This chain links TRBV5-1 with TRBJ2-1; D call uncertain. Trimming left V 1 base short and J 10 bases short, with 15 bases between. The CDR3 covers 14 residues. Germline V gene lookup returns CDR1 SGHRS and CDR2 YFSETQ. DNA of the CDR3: TGCGCCAGCAGCTTGCTCCCTGACGCGAACGAGCAGTTCTTC. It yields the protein CASSLLPDANEQFF.

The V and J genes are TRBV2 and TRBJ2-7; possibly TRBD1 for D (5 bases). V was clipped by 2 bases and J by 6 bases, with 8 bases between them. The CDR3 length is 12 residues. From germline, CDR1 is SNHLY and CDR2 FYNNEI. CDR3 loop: CASSEQGGEQYV. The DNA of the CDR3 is TGTGCCAGCAGTGAACAGGGCGGCGAGCAGTACGTC.

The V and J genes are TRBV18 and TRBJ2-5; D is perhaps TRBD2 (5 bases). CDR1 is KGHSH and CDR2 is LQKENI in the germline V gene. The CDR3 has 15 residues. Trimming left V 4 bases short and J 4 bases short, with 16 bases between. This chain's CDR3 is CASSRPGSQRETQYF. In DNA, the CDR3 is TGTGCCAGCTCACGGCCGGGGAGCCAAAGAGAGACCCAGTACTTC.

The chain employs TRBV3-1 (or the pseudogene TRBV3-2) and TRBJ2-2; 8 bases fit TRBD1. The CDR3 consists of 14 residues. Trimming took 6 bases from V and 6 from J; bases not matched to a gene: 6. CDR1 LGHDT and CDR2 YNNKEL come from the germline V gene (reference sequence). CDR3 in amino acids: CASSDRGGPGELFF. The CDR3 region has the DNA TGTGCCAGCAGTGACAGGGGCGGACCCGGGGAGCTGTTTTTT.

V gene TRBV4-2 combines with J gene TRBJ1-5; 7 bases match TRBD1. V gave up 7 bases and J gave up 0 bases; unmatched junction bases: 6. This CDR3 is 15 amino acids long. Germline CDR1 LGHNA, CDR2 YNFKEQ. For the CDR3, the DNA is TGTGCCAGCAACCAGGGGGACGATAGCAATCAGCCCCAGCATTTT. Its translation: CASNQGDDSNQPQHF.

CDR3 in DNA: TGTGCCAGCAGTCACCGGGGGCCCACTGAAGCTTTCTTT. Translated, it gives CASSHRGPTEAFF. J is TRBJ1-1 and V is TRBV27; D might be TRBD1 (6 bases). The germline V and J ends were trimmed by 5 bases and 4 bases, with 11 bases remaining between them. CDR3 length: 13 amino acids. Looked up from germline, CDR1 is MNHEY and CDR2 is SMNVEV (reference sequence).

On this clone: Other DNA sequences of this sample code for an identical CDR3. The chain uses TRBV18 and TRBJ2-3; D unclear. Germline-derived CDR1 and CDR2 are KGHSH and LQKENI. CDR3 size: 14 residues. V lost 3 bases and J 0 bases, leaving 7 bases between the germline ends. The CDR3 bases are TGTGCCAGCTCACCCTCCGGGAGCACAGATACGCAGTATTTT. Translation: CASSPSGSTDTQYF.

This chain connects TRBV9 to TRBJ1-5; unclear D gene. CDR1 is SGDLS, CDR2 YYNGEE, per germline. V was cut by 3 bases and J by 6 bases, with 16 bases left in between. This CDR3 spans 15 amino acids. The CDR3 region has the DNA TGTGCCAGCAGCGCCTCCCCGGATGGCAGTCAGCCCCAGCATTTT. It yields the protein CASSASPDGSQPQHF.

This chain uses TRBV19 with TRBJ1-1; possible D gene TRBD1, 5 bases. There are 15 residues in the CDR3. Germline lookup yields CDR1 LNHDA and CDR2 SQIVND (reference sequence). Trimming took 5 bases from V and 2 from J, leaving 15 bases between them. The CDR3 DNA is TGTGCCAGTAGTGTCTGGGGACGGACAAACACTGAAGCTTTCTTT. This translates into CASSVWGRTNTEAFF.

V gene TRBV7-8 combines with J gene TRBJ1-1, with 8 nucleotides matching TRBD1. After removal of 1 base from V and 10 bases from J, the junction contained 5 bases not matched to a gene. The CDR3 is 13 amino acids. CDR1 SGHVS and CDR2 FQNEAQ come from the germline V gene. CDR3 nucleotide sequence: TGTGCCAGCAGCTTAGGTCCGACAGGGGCAGCTTTCTTT. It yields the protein CASSLGPTGAAFF.

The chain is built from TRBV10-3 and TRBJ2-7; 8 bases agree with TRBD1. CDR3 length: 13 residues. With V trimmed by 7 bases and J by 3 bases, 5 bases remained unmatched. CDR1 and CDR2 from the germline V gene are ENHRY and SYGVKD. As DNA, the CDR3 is TGTGCCATCAATCCGGACAGGGACTACGAGCAGTACTTC. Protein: CAINPDRDYEQYF.

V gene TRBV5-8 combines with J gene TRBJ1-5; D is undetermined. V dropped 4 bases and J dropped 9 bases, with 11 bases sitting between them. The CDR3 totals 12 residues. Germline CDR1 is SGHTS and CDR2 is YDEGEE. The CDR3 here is CASSPLYSPQHF. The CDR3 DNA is TGTGCCAGCAGCCCCTTATATTCGCCCCAGCATTTT.

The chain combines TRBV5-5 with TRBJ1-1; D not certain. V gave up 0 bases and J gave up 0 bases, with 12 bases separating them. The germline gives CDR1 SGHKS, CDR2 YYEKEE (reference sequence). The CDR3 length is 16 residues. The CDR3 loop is CASSLGPAALNTEAFF. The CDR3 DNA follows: TGTGCCAGCAGCTTGGGTCCAGCTGCCTTGAACACTGAAGCTTTCTTT.

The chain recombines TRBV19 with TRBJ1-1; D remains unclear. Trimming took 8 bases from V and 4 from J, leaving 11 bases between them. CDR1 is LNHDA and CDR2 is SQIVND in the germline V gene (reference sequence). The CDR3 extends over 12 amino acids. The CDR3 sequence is CASVRVGTEAFF. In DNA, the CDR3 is TGTGCCAGTGTTAGGGTCGGCACTGAAGCTTTCTTT.

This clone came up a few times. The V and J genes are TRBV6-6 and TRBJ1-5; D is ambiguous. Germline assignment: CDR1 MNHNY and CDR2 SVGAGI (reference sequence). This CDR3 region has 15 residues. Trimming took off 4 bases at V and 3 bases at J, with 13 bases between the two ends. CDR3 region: CASSFPDGNNQPQHF. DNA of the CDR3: TGTGCCAGCAGTTTTCCTGACGGTAACAATCAGCCCCAGCATTTT.

Written as DNA, the CDR3 is TGTGCCAGCAGCTGGTCAATGACTGAAGCTTTCTTT. Encoded protein: CASSWSMTEAFF. This sequence joins TRBV7-9 and TRBJ1-1; unclear D gene. V lost 4 bases to trimming and J lost 5 bases, with 8 bases between them. The germline V gene has CDR1 SEHNR and CDR2 FQNEAQ (reference sequence). The CDR3 covers 12 residues.